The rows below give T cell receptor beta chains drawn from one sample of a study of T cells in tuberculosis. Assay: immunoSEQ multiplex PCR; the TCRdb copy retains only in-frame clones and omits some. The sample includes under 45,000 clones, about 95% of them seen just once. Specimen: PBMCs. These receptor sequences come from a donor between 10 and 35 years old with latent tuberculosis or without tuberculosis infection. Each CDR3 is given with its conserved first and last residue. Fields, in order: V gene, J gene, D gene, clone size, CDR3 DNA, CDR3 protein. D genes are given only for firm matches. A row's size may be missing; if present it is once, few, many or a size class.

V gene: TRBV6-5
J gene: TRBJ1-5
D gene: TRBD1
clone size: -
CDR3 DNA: TGTGCCAGCAGACGACGGACAGGGCTCAATCAGCCCCAGCATTTT
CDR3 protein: CASRRRTGLNQPQHF

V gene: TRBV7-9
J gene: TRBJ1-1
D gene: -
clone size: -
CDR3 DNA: TGTGCCAGCAGCGAGGGGGAGGGCACTGAAGCTTTCTTT
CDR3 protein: CASSEGEGTEAFF

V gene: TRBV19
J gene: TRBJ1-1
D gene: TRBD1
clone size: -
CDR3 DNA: TGTGCCAGTGCCGGACAGGGGGCTATCCATGAAGCTTTCTTT
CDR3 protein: CASAGQGAIHEAFF

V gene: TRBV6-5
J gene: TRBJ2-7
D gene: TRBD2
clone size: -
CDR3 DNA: TGTGCCAGCAAGGTAGTACTAGCGGGGGAGGAGTACTTC
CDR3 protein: CASKVVLAGEEYF

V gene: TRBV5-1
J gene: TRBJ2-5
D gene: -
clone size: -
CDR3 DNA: TGCGCCAGCAGCCCGTCCGGCGGGGCTCAAGAGACCCAGTACTTC
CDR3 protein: CASSPSGGAQETQYF

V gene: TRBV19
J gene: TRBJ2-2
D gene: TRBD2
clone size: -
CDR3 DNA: TGTGCCAGTAGTATGTTAGCGGGGTACACCGGGGAGCTGTTTTTT
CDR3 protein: CASSMLAGYTGELFF

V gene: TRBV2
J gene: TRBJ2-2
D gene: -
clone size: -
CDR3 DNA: TGTGCCAGCATCTGGGACACCATCACGAACACCGGGGAGCTGTTTTTT
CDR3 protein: CASIWDTITNTGELFF

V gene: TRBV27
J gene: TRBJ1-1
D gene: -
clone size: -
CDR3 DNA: TGTGCCAGCAGTTTACAGGGGACCTATGAAGCTTTCTTT
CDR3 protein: CASSLQGTYEAFF

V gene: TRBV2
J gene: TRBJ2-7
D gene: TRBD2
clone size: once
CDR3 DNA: TGTGCCAGCAGTGAAGCGGGAGCGGGGGGCCGGGGGGGTACCTACGAGCAGTACTTC
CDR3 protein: CASSEAGAGGRGGTYEQYF

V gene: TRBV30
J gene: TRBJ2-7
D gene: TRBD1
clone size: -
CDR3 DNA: TGTGCCTGGAGTGGGGGGACAGGGGCCGAGCAGTACTTC
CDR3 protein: CAWSGGTGAEQYF

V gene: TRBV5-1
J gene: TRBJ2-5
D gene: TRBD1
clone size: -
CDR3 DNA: TGCGCCAGCAGCTTGGCCGGACAGGGGGAGACCCAGTACTTC
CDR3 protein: CASSLAGQGETQYF

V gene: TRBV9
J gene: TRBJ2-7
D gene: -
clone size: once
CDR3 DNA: TGTGCCAGCAGCGGTTCGGGGAGCAGCTACTCCGAGCAGTACTTC
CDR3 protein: CASSGSGSSYSEQYF

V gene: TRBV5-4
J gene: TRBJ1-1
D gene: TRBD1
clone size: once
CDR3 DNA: TGTGCCAGCAGCTTGGCCGGGACAGCGAACACTGAAGCTTTCTTT
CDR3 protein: CASSLAGTANTEAFF

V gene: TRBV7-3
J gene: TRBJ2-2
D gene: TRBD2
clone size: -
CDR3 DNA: TGTGCCAGCAGCCCTAGCGGGTTTAGCACCGGGGAGCTGTTTTTT
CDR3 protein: CASSPSGFSTGELFF

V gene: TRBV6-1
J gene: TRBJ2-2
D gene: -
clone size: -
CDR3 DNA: TGTGCCAGCAGTGAAATTAATATTAGCACCTGGGAGCTGTTTTTT
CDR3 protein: CASSEINISTWELFF